This T cell receptor (beta chain) derives from a study of low-dose radiotherapy and immunotherapy resistance in tumors. The time point was: before trial treatment. With TRAV- and TRBV-specific primers, first-strand cDNA was made, covering the alpha and beta chains. TCRs were amplified for 15 to 25 PCR cycles with a constant-region primer and V-primer adapter. In vitro transcription served to amplify the mRNA that had been isolated. TCRdb redid the calling of the reads with MiXCR, one entry per CDR3 protein. In the table there are 80,000 to 95,000 distinct CDR3 sequences, 9% to 9.5% of which are singletons. V shed 3 bases and J shed 7 bases, with 11 bases lying between them. CDR1 is LNHDA, CDR2 SQIVND, per germline (reference sequence). The CDR3 consists of 13 residues.

This specimen was PBMCs, taken before treatment. The source is a male donor with prostate cancer. The chain is built from TRBV19 and TRBJ2-3; D may be TRBD1 (5 bases). The chain's CDR3 is CASSIPGRNTQYF. Here the CDR3 DNA reads TGTGCCAGTAGTATCCCAGGGCGGAATACGCAGTATTTT.